This T cell receptor beta chain originates from a study of cytomegalovirus exposure and HLA in healthy donors. The PCR employed 60 Vbeta primers together with 13 Jbeta primers. Clones were read by immunoSEQ multiplex PCR, and TCRdb kept only the in-frame ones, dropping some. This table has about 120,000 clones, about 61% appearing once. Germline V gene sequence: CDR1 DFQATT, CDR2 SNEGSKA (reference sequence). Between the trimmed V and J ends, which lost 3 bases and 6 bases, there was a span of 8 bases. This CDR3 spans 11 amino acids. This receptor was obtained from a woman in her twenties or thirties in good health and CMV-seronegative. Sequenced material: PBMCs. This chain links TRBV20-1 with TRBJ1-1, with D hard to call. CDR3 region: CSASPVPEAFF. CDR3 DNA sequence: TGCAGTGCTAGTCCGGTTCCTGAAGCTTTCTTT.